The present TCR beta chain was sequenced within a study of T cell clonotyping in hematopoietic cell transplantation. The CDR3 consists of 17 residues. Germline CDR1 reads MDHEN; CDR2 reads SYDVKM. Trimming at V came to 5 bases and at J to 0 bases, leaving 8 bases not matched to a gene. This table comes from immunoSEQ multiplex PCR, and its TCRdb copy is limited to in-frame clones, with some not included. The sample carries about 41,000 clones, about 85% recorded once. Time point in this sample: recipient sample about 28 days before transplant, after cytoreduction. This TCR was sampled from a man in his 60s with acute myeloid leukemia. Some clones in this sample may be carry-over from other donors' samples. This chain joins TRBV28 and TRBJ1-5, with 9 bases aligning to TRBD1. The sample was peripheral blood mononuclear cells, taken before stem cell transplant. CDR3 loop: CASSLGQGSYSNQPQHF. As DNA, the CDR3 is TGTGCCAGCAGTCTCGGACAGGGGTCCTATAGCAATCAGCCCCAGCATTTT.